The source of this T cell receptor (beta chain) is a study of T-cell reconstitution after alpha-beta-depleted transplantation in children. Trimming cost V 3 bases and J 2 bases, with 5 bases left between them. The CDR3 is made up of 12 amino acids. This clonotype was detected only a few times. Researchers prepared the TCRbeta library using unique molecular identifiers, the study reports. TCRdb processed the PCR reads anew with MiXCR; each CDR3 protein has one entry. The repertoire has about 540,000 distinct CDR3 sequences, approximately 20% of them found once; the top ten carry approximately 3%. The sample in question was PBMCs from the stem cell graft donor, obtained from the stem cell graft. V is TRBV12-3 or TRBV12-4 and J is TRBJ2-7, with unresolved D. This TCR came from a human donor who donated a stem cell graft to a child with acute lymphoblastic leukemia. Here the CDR3 DNA reads TGTGCCAGCAGTTTTTACACCTACGAGCAGTACTTC. Translation: CASSFYTYEQYF.